Listed below are T cell receptor beta chains from one sample, sequenced in a study of control samples from healthy donors and cancer patients. Clones were read by immunoSEQ multiplex PCR, and TCRdb kept only the in-frame ones, dropping some. The top ten clones hold about 5.8% of a sample with about 150,000 clones, roughly 93% of them seen once. The sequenced sample consisted of blood. The receptors here all came from a man aged 18-30 years in good health. Both conserved end residues are part of each CDR3.

>TRBV12-5|TRBJ1-1
CASGYGNTEAFF
>TRBV3-1/TRBV3-2|TRBJ1-2
CASSQYTSMDRAHTFPLGGYTF
>TRBV7-2|TRBJ1-2
CASSLAKGYTF
>TRBV7-9|TRBJ2-1
CASSWRRDEQFF
>TRBV5-5|TRBJ2-1
CASTIFLRAEHNEQFF
>TRBV11-2|TRBJ1-1
CASVLTMNTEAFF
>TRBV2|TRBJ1-3
CASSEGAGAGNTIYF
>TRBV19|TRBJ2-7
CASSIVGGASEQYF
>TRBV9|TRBJ1-2
CASSVEGRSNYGYTF
>TRBV2|TRBJ2-5
CASSYTDLVETQYF
>TRBV7-9|TRBJ2-7
CASSSLGLQSSEQYF
>TRBV19|TRBJ1-1
CASSVHETEAFF
>TRBV30|TRBJ1-2
CAWKQGGSYGYTF
>TRBV5-1|TRBJ2-1
CASSSDPRGAYNEQFF
>TRBV9|TRBJ2-5
CASSVGRGMYQETQYF
>TRBV12-3/TRBV12-4|TRBJ2-4
CASALLGPQYF
>TRBV27|TRBJ2-3
CASSPRGLTELTDTQYF
>TRBV7-2|TRBJ2-2
CASSLGLGELFF
>TRBV11-2|TRBJ1-3
CASSLRGNSGNTIYF
>TRBV9|TRBJ2-3
CASSVRLAGAPPDTQYF
>TRBV5-1|TRBJ1-6
CASSLAGSRWNSPLHF
>TRBV23-1|TRBJ1-6
CASSQFQGIYNSPLHF